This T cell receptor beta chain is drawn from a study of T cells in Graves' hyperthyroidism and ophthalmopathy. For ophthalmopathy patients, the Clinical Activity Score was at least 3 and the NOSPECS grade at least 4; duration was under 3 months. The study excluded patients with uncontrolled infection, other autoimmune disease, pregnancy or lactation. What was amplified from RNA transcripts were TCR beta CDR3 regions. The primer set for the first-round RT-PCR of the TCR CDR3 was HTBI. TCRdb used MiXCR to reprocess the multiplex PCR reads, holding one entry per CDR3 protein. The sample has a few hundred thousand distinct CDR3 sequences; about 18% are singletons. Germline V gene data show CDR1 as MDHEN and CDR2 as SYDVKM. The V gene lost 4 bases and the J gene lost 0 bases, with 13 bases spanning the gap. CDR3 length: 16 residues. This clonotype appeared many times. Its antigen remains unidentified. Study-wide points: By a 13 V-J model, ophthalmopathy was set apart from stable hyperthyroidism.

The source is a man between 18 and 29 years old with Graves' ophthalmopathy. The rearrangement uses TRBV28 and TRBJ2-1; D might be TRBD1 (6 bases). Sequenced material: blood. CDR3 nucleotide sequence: TGTGCCAGCAGTTCCCCGGACAGTTACTCCTACAATGAGCAGTTCTTC. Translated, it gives CASSSPDSYSYNEQFF. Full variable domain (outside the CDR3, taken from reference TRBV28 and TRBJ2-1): DVKVTQSSRYLVKRTGEKVFLECVQDMDHENMFWYRQDPGLGLRLIYFSYDVKMKEKGDIPEGYSVSREKKERFSLILESASTNQTSMYLCASSSPDSYSYNEQFFGPGTRLTVL.